The rows below give T cell receptor beta chains drawn from one sample of a study of vaccination and CD4 T cells after COVID-19. TCRdb ran MiXCR on the PCR reads and lists one entry per CDR3 protein. The table lists just under 20,000 distinct CDR3 sequences, under 80% of them singletons. These receptors have no identified antigens. Material: CD4+ T cells from blood, cultured in vitro. These receptors all stem from a human donor who had recovered from COVID-19. CDR3s include the opening cysteine and the closing phenylalanine or tryptophan. Fields, in order: clone size, D gene, V gene, J gene, CDR3 protein, CDR3 DNA. A D gene is named only where the DNA matches it firmly. A clone size is listed for some rows: how often the clone was seen (once, few, many), or a class if it is expanded.

>.|TRBD2|TRBV19|TRBJ2-3
CASSSQTSGRGTQYF
TGTGCCAGTAGTTCCCAGACTAGCGGGAGGGGGACGCAGTATTTT
>.|TRBD1|TRBV20-1|TRBJ1-5
CSAFTRGPLRNRPQHF
TGCAGTGCGTTTACCAGGGGGCCGCTTCGGAATCGGCCCCAGCATTTT
>.|.|TRBV20-1|TRBJ1-1
CSAITGGKIEAFF
TGCAGTGCTATTACAGGCGGCAAGATTGAAGCTTTCTTT
>.|TRBD1|TRBV4-1|TRBJ1-5
CASSFGTGGQPQHF
TGCGCCAGCAGCTTTGGGACAGGGGGTCAGCCCCAGCATTTT
>few|.|TRBV7-2|TRBJ1-2
CASSLSGGYGYTF
TGTGCCAGCAGCCTCAGTGGAGGCTATGGCTACACCTTC
>.|TRBD2|TRBV7-2|TRBJ2-1
CASSSGGGYEQFF
TGTGCCAGCAGCTCTGGGGGGGGTTATGAGCAGTTCTTC
>.|TRBD2|TRBV20-1|TRBJ2-1
CSAADLSSGDYNEQFF
TGCAGTGCTGCCGACCTTTCTAGCGGGGATTACAATGAGCAGTTCTTC
>.|TRBD1|TRBV18|TRBJ2-7
CASSPVTGEGHEQYF
TGTGCCAGCTCACCCGTGACAGGGGAAGGCCACGAGCAGTACTTC
>.|TRBD2|TRBV27|TRBJ2-7
CASSLAGTTVYEQYF
TGTGCCAGCAGTTTGGCCGGGACTACGGTTTACGAGCAGTACTTC
>.|.|TRBV5-5|TRBJ1-1
CASTYSMNTEAFF
TGTGCCAGCACTTACTCTATGAACACTGAAGCTTTCTTT
>once|TRBD2|TRBV6-1|TRBJ2-3
CASSDLSGSSDTQYF
TGTGCCAGCAGTGACCTTAGCGGGAGTTCAGATACGCAGTATTTT
>.|.|TRBV6-1|TRBJ1-2
CASSENRANYGYTF
TGTGCCAGCAGTGAAAACAGAGCTAACTATGGCTACACCTTC
>.|TRBD1|TRBV18|TRBJ1-5
CASSPSMTGGNQPQHF
TGTGCCAGCTCACCATCTATGACAGGGGGCAATCAGCCCCAGCATTTT
>.|.|TRBV10-3|TRBJ2-1
CAIRTREQSSYNEQFF
TGTGCCATCAGGACTCGGGAACAGAGCTCCTACAATGAGCAGTTCTTC
>.|.|TRBV30|TRBJ2-7
CAWSEGRTEQYF
TGTGCCTGGAGTGAGGGCAGGACCGAGCAGTACTTC
>.|.|TRBV10-3|TRBJ1-5
CAIKGGDQPQHF
TGTGCCATCAAAGGGGGGGATCAGCCCCAGCATTTT
>.|TRBD1|TRBV7-9|TRBJ1-5
CASSQDRLGNQPQHF
TGTGCCAGCAGCCAGGACAGGCTGGGAAATCAGCCCCAGCATTTT
>.|TRBD1|TRBV5-4|TRBJ2-7
CASSPWVGGQGSYEQYF
TGTGCCAGCAGCCCGTGGGTTGGGGGACAGGGCTCCTACGAGCAGTACTTC
>.|.|TRBV19|TRBJ1-1
CASSTGAWDTEAFF
TGTGCCAGTAGTACAGGGGCTTGGGACACTGAAGCTTTCTTT